The next 31 T cell receptor beta chains were all read from a single sample in a study of T cell repertoires in cytomegalovirus infection. TCRdb independently ran MiXCR on the reads; one entry per CDR3 protein. The sample has 350,000 to 500,000 distinct CDR3 sequences; approximately 31% are singletons. Sequencing was carried out using PBMCs. The source is a human donor in good health (CMV status not recorded). Some clones in this sample may be carry-over from other donors' samples.

This clonotype turned up a few times. CDR3 DNA: TGCAGCGCCCTAGGGGACATCGAAACCGGGGAGCTGTTTTTT. The encoded protein is CSALGDIETGELFF. This rearrangement joins TRBV29-1 to TRBJ2-2, with D perhaps matching TRBD1 (6 bases). This CDR3 is built from 14 residues. V was shortened by 7 bases and J by 5 bases, with 17 bases between the two germline ends. The germline CDR1 and CDR2 sequences are SQVTM and ANQGSEA.

The genes are TRBV19 and TRBJ2-7; D is possibly TRBD2 (5 bases). Looked up from germline, CDR1 is LNHDA and CDR2 is SQIVND (reference sequence). The germline V and J ends were trimmed by 4 bases and 1 base, with 11 bases remaining between them. The CDR3 totals 14 residues. The CDR3 DNA sequence: TGTGCCAGTAGTACAGGACGGGAATCCTACGAGCAGTACTTC. Encoded protein: CASSTGRESYEQYF.

As regards this clonotype: Given the absence of the conserved phenylalanine or tryptophan at the CDR3 end, a read error is likely. V usage is TRBV6-5 and J usage is TRBJ1-2; D ambiguous. This CDR3 contains 15 residues. CDR1 and CDR2 from the germline V gene are MNHEY and SVGAGI. With 8 bases removed from V and 2 bases from J, the gap between germline ends came to 18 bases. DNA of the CDR3: TGTGCCAGCTTCCATAGGTCCGTCCGAAACTATGGCTACACCTTA. It is translated as CASFHRSVRNYGYTL.

The chain is built from TRBV7-2 and TRBJ2-1, with D hard to call. This CDR3 contains 16 residues. CDR1 and CDR2 (germline): SGHTA, FQGNSA. V gave up 3 bases and J gave up 0 bases, with 12 bases separating them. The CDR3 coding sequence is TGTGCCAGCAGCTTCGAGGCCAGAATCTCCTACAATGAGCAGTTCTTC. Translated, it gives CASSFEARISYNEQFF.

This clonotype came up a few times. This chain connects TRBV7-9 to TRBJ1-1, with 9 bases that match TRBD1. The ends lost 4 bases at V and 1 base at J; junction bases unmatched: 10. CDR1 SEHNR and CDR2 FQNEAQ come from the germline V gene (reference sequence). The CDR3 extends over 17 amino acids. CDR3 nucleotide sequence: TGTGCCAGCAGCTCGCCGGGACAGGGATTGGGGAACACTGAAGCTTTCTTT. Its protein is CASSSPGQGLGNTEAFF.

Of note for this clonotype: A much larger clonotype is one base distant, so this may be a read error. The final CDR3 position lacks the conserved phenylalanine or tryptophan, pointing to a likely read error. The chain joins TRBV6-2 or TRBV6-3 to TRBJ1-3; D uncertain. The CDR3 loop spans 16 amino acids. V was shortened by 6 bases and J by 1 base, with 16 bases between the two germline ends. Germline assignment: CDR1 MNHEY and CDR2 SVGEGT. Here the CDR3 reads CASRNDGLASGNTIYC. The CDR3, as DNA: TGTGCCAGCAGGAACGACGGTCTAGCTTCTGGAAACACCATATATTGT.

The chain links TRBV19 to TRBJ2-7, with D perhaps TRBD1 (5 bases). The ends were cut back, 5 bases at V and 3 bases at J, with 14 bases in the middle. The germline V gene encodes CDR1 LNHDA and CDR2 SQIVND (reference sequence). This CDR3 comprises 14 residues. The CDR3 loop reads CASSLPGWDYEQYF. The CDR3, as DNA: TGTGCCAGTAGTCTGCCAGGGTGGGACTACGAGCAGTACTTC.

The J gene is TRBJ2-7, the V gene TRBV4-1; tentative D call: TRBD2 (6 bases). V lost 0 bases and J lost 1, with 10 bases in between. Germline loops: CDR1 MGHRA, CDR2 YSYEKL. This CDR3 region has 15 residues. CDR3 nucleotide sequence: TGCGCCAGCAGCCAAGACTACGGGACTTCCTACGAGCAGTACTTC. Its translation is CASSQDYGTSYEQYF.

On this clonotype: This CDR3 is missing its conserved last phenylalanine or tryptophan, likely due to a read error. This chain uses TRBV6-6 with TRBJ2-1; a possible D gene is TRBD1 (5 bases). The CDR3 sequence is 16 residues long. CDR1 and CDR2 from the germline V gene are MNHNY and SVGAGI (reference sequence). V was cut by 8 bases and J by 0 bases, with 17 bases left in between. CDR3 loop: CASDPRQPSSYNEQFL. The CDR3 DNA reads as TGTGCCAGCGACCCTCGACAGCCAAGCTCCTACAATGAGCAGTTCTTA.

This clonotype was seen a handful of times. The chain couples TRBV9 to TRBJ1-1; D perhaps matches TRBD1 (5 bases). CDR1 is SGDLS and CDR2 is YYNGEE in the germline V gene. The CDR3 is made up of 14 amino acids. Trimming took 2 bases from V and 2 from J, leaving 10 bases between them. Here the CDR3 DNA reads TGTGCCAGCAGCGTGGAGGGGATCAACACTGAAGCTTTCTTT. Protein product: CASSVEGINTEAFF.

The chain uses TRBV29-1 and TRBJ2-1, with no clear D. V gave up 4 bases and J gave up 0 bases, with 19 bases separating them. This CDR3 comprises 17 residues. Germline lookup yields CDR1 SQVTM and CDR2 ANQGSEA. Here the CDR3 reads CSVASTPNPRSYNEQFF. Written as DNA, the CDR3 is TGCAGCGTTGCGTCCACACCCAATCCCCGCTCCTACAATGAGCAGTTCTTC.

The chain couples TRBV19 to TRBJ2-1, with TRBD2 as a possible D gene (7 bases). V was cut by 8 bases and J by 8 bases, with 19 bases left in between. Germline V gene data show CDR1 as LNHDA and CDR2 as SQIVND (reference sequence). The CDR3 is 14 amino acids. The CDR3, as DNA: TGTGCCAGTTCCATTGGGGGGGGCATCGATGAGCAGTTCTTC. Translation: CASSIGGGIDEQFF.

This clonotype was counted ten times or more. This chain connects TRBV7-2 to TRBJ2-5; tentatively, D is TRBD1 (6 bases). CDR1 SGHTA and CDR2 FQGNSA come from the germline V gene. Trimming removed 5 bases at V and 2 bases at J, with 9 bases between. CDR3 length equals 13 residues. As DNA, the CDR3 is TGTGCCAGCAGCCCCGACAGGCAAGAGACCCAGTACTTC. Translation: CASSPDRQETQYF. The full variable domain, its missing parts supplied by reference TRBV7-2 and TRBJ2-5, is GAGVSQSPSNKVTEKGKDVELRCDPISGHTALYWYRQSLGQGLEFLIYFQGNSAPDKSGLPSDRFSAERTGGSVSTLTIQRTQQEDSAVYLCASSPDRQETQYFGPGTRLLVL.

This clonotype has only one observation. This chain links TRBV3-1 with TRBJ2-7; TRBD1 agrees at 8 bases. V lost 2 bases, J lost 2 bases, and 8 bases stayed unmatched. This CDR3 is 16 amino acids long. CDR1 and CDR2 from the germline V gene are LGHDT and YNNKEL (reference sequence). The CDR3 region has the DNA TGTGCCAGCAGCCAAACTTTACTGGACAGGGCCTACGAGCAGTACTTC. It encodes CASSQTLLDRAYEQYF.

V usage is TRBV11-2 and J usage is TRBJ2-1, with D tentatively TRBD2 (7 bases). The CDR3 loop spans 15 amino acids. V lost 8 bases, J lost 0 bases, and 14 bases lay in between. Germline-derived CDR1 and CDR2 are SGHAT and FQNNGV. The CDR3 DNA follows: TGTGCCAGCGCCGGGGGGCAAAGCTCCTACAATGAGCAGTTCTTC. Protein: CASAGGQSSYNEQFF.

This chain uses TRBV5-4 with TRBJ2-1, with 7 bases lining up with TRBD1. This CDR3 has 14 residues. Trimming cost V 4 bases and J 12 bases; bases outside gene matches: 13. Germline values: CDR1 SGHNT, CDR2 YYREEE (reference sequence). Here the CDR3 reads CASSDPGTVFGQFF. CDR3 bases: TGTGCCAGCAGCGACCCCGGGACAGTTTTCGGGCAGTTCTTC.

A few counts support this clonotype. The chain couples TRBV27 to TRBJ1-2, with 8 nucleotides matching TRBD1. V shed 0 bases and J 5 bases; nucleotides not matched to a gene: 8. The CDR3 sequence is 16 residues long. Germline V lookup: CDR1 MNHEY, CDR2 SMNVEV (reference sequence). The CDR3 DNA sequence: TGTGCCAGCAGTTTATCAGGTCAGGGGGCAGGTTATGGCTACACCTTC. Translating gives CASSLSGQGAGYGYTF.

The chain has TRBV4-2 and TRBJ2-3; D may be TRBD2 (5 bases). Germline CDR1 reads LGHNA; CDR2 reads YNFKEQ. The CDR3 loop spans 15 amino acids. V dropped 0 bases and J dropped 5 bases, with 12 bases sitting between them. CDR3: CASSQEEGGGDTQYF. The CDR3 nucleotides are TGTGCCAGCAGCCAAGAAGAAGGAGGCGGAGATACGCAGTATTTT.

Comment on this clonotype: Being one base from a much bigger clone, this may be a read error. The CDR3 ends on some other residue instead of the conserved phenylalanine or tryptophan, so this is likely a read error. The CDR3 loop reads CASSVDRIEQFL. In nucleotides, the CDR3 is TGTGCCAGCAGCGTTGACAGGATTGAGCAGTTCTTA. The chain is built from TRBV7-2 and TRBJ2-1, with D possibly being TRBD1 (6 bases). CDR3 length: 12 amino acids. CDR1 is SGHTA, CDR2 FQGNSA, per germline. V was pared by 5 bases and J by 9 bases, with 11 bases between.

To note about this clonotype: Relative to the germline gene, one junction end is altered; a read error may explain this. This rearrangement joins TRBV6-6 to TRBJ1-5, with 10 nucleotides matching TRBD1. The germline CDR1 and CDR2 sequences are MNHNY and SVGAGI (reference sequence). The CDR3 runs to 15 residues. CDR3 in amino acids: CARSYLTGGDQPQHF. The CDR3 region has the DNA TGTGCCCGCAGTTACCTGACAGGGGGCGATCAGCCCCAGCATTTT.

The chain carries TRBV4-2 and TRBJ2-2, with TRBD2 matching over 9 bases. The trim removed 4 bases at V and 2 bases at J, leaving 8 bases unmatched. In germline, CDR1 is LGHNA, CDR2 YNFKEQ. The length of the CDR3 is 17 residues. Written as DNA, the CDR3 is TGTGCCAGCAGCCGCGCCTTAGCGGGGGTTAACACCGGGGAGCTGTTTTTT. The encoded protein is CASSRALAGVNTGELFF.

This chain links TRBV7-9 with TRBJ2-7; no clear D. Germline CDR1 reads SEHNR; CDR2 reads FQNEAQ (reference sequence). Between the trimmed V and J ends, which lost 5 bases and 2 bases, there was a span of 13 bases. This CDR3 region has 14 residues. This chain's CDR3 is CASSTEVLPYEQYF. The CDR3 DNA sequence: TGTGCCAGCAGCACTGAGGTGCTACCCTACGAGCAGTACTTC.

About this clonotype itself: This clone may be a read error of a much larger clone one base away. The chain joins TRBV7-2 to TRBJ1-5; no clear D. CDR3 size: 12 residues. Germline CDR1 is SGHTA and CDR2 is FQGNSA. This chain's CDR3 is CASRLGIQAQHF. Written as DNA, the CDR3 is TGTGCCAGCAGATTAGGTATCCAGGCCCAGCATTTT.

The rearrangement links TRBV12-3 or TRBV12-4 to TRBJ1-1; perhaps TRBD1 as D (6 bases). The CDR3 length is 12 residues. Trimming took off 6 bases at V and 7 bases at J, with 12 bases between the two ends. The CDR3 here is CASSLTGLEAFF. In nucleotides, the CDR3 is TGTGCCAGCAGCTTGACAGGACTTGAAGCTTTCTTT.

The chain joins TRBV19 to TRBJ2-6; D gene uncertain. Trimming pared 4 bases from V and 0 bases from J, leaving 7 bases between. The V gene's germline CDR1 is LNHDA and CDR2 SQIVND (reference sequence). The CDR3 covers 15 residues. The CDR3 nucleotides read TGTGCCAGTAGTAGGGTCCGCTCTGGGGCCAACGTCCTGACTTTC. This codes for CASSRVRSGANVLTF.

V usage is TRBV20-1 and J usage is TRBJ1-1; no clear D gene. CDR1 is DFQATT, CDR2 SNEGSKA, per germline (reference sequence). The CDR3 has 14 residues. Between the trimmed V and J ends, which lost 6 bases and 5 bases, there was a span of 19 bases. DNA of the CDR3: TGCAGTGCCCGACGGGCAGCCAGGAGGACTGAAGCTTTCTTT. Translation: CSARRAARRTEAFF.

In its sample, this clonotype was seen a few times. This rearrangement joins TRBV6-5 to TRBJ1-4, with a tentative D call TRBD1 (5 bases). Trimming stripped 4 bases from V and 4 bases from J, with 13 bases between. From germline, CDR1 is MNHEY and CDR2 SVGAGI. The CDR3 is made up of 15 amino acids. CDR3 nucleotide sequence: TGTGCCAGCAGTTCAAGGGGCGCGGATAATGAAAAACTGTTTTTT. Translating it yields CASSSRGADNEKLFF.

This clonotype was detected a few times. V usage is TRBV5-1 and J usage is TRBJ1-1; TRBD1 is a possible D gene (5 bases). V lost 0 bases and J 5 bases, leaving 14 bases between the germline ends. The germline gives CDR1 SGHRS, CDR2 YFSETQ. This CDR3 spans 15 amino acids. This chain's CDR3 is CASSLAPGGKTEAFF. The CDR3 nucleotides are TGCGCCAGCAGCTTGGCCCCTGGGGGTAAAACTGAAGCTTTCTTT.

This clonotype occurred a few times. The chain carries TRBV24-1 and TRBJ1-4; D might be TRBD1 (6 bases). Germline CDR1 and CDR2: KGHDR and SFDVKD. Trimming removed 4 bases from V and 3 bases from J, with 8 bases in between. The CDR3 covers 14 residues. The CDR3 here is CATSDPGANEKLFF. For the CDR3, the DNA is TGTGCCACCAGTGACCCAGGGGCTAATGAAAAACTGTTTTTT.

The chain combines TRBV5-4 with TRBJ2-7; D is possibly TRBD2 (5 bases). V was trimmed by 4 bases and J by 4 bases, leaving 21 bases between them. There are 16 residues in the CDR3. The germline CDR1 and CDR2 sequences are SGHNT and YYREEE (reference sequence). The CDR3 sequence: CASSLDPIGDKYEQYF. The CDR3 DNA sequence: TGTGCCAGCAGCCTAGACCCCATCGGGGATAAGTACGAGCAGTACTTC. Full variable domain (outside the CDR3, taken from reference TRBV5-4 and TRBJ2-7): ETGVTQSPTHLIKTRGQQVTLRCSSQSGHNTVSWYQQALGQGPQFIFQYYREEENGRGNFPPRFSGLQFPNYSSELNVNALELDDSALYLCASSLDPIGDKYEQYFGPGTRLTVT.

On this clonotype itself: It may be a read error: a sequence one base away is much more abundant. The CDR3 carries no conserved terminal phenylalanine or tryptophan, so it likely arises from a read error. J is TRBJ2-7 and V is TRBV12-3 or TRBV12-4; tentatively, D is TRBD1 or TRBD2 (5 bases each). V lost 5 bases, J lost 0 bases, and 11 bases lay in between. This CDR3 has 14 amino acids. This chain's CDR3 is CASSLGRSSYEQYL. The CDR3 coding sequence is TGTGCCAGCAGTCTGGGACGTAGCTCCTACGAGCAGTACTTA.